The 21 T cell receptor beta chains in this list originate from one sample, sequenced in a study of blood T cell repertoires in COVID-19. Clones were sequenced by immunoSEQ multiplex PCR, and TCRdb holds only the in-frame ones, with some missing. Among 120,000 to 150,000 clones listed, about 87% were seen once. The sequencing sample was made of peripheral blood. The receptor source for this set is an elderly man with acute or convalescent COVID-19.

DNA of the CDR3: TGCGCCAGCAGCCACAGGGTCACGACTGAAGCTTTCTTT. Amino acids: CASSHRVTTEAFF. The V gene is TRBV5-1, the J gene TRBJ1-1, with D possibly being TRBD1 (6 bases). Trimming took off 4 bases at V and 5 bases at J, with 12 bases between the two ends. CDR3 length equals 13 residues. The V gene's germline CDR1 is SGHRS and CDR2 YFSETQ.

The chain joins TRBV7-2 to TRBJ1-1; D is possibly TRBD1 (5 bases). V was pared by 0 bases and J by 4 bases, with 12 bases between. CDR3 length: 15 amino acids. The germline gives CDR1 SGHTA, CDR2 FQGNSA. The CDR3 region is CASSLAGGAGTEAFF. The CDR3 coding sequence is TGTGCCAGCAGCTTAGCGGGGGGTGCGGGCACTGAAGCTTTCTTT. The variable domain in full, with the rest retrieved from reference TRBV7-2 and TRBJ1-1, is GAGVSQSPSNKVTEKGKDVELRCDPISGHTALYWYRQSLGQGLEFLIYFQGNSAPDKSGLPSDRFSAERTGGSVSTLTIQRTQQEDSAVYLCASSLAGGAGTEAFFGQGTRLTVV.

V and J are TRBV28 and TRBJ2-1; D might be TRBD2 (6 bases). The CDR3 contains 13 residues. V lost 6 bases and J 8 bases, leaving 14 bases between the germline ends. The germline V gene has CDR1 MDHEN and CDR2 SYDVKM. CDR3 bases: TGTGCCAGCAGAGTCGGGACTGTCTATGAGCAGTTCTTC. Its translation: CASRVGTVYEQFF.

This clone is categorized as medium-sized. The rearrangement joins TRBV7-6 to TRBJ2-5, with TRBD1 matching over 8 bases. V trimming: 0 bases; J trimming: 5 bases; junction bases outside the gene matches: 14. Germline values: CDR1 SGHVS, CDR2 FNYEAQ. This CDR3 spans 18 amino acids. The CDR3 is CASSLAGQALRVVETQYF. The CDR3 DNA reads as TGTGCCAGCAGCTTAGCGGGACAGGCACTGCGGGTCGTGGAGACCCAGTACTTC.

This clone has a single count. The chain carries TRBV4-1 and TRBJ1-3, with D possibly being TRBD1 (5 bases). In germline, CDR1 is MGHRA, CDR2 YSYEKL. The CDR3 consists of 16 residues. V was cut by 1 base and J by 3 bases, with 13 bases left in between. DNA of the CDR3: TGCGCCAGCAGCCAAGGGCAGGGAACGTTTGGAAACACCATATATTTT. This codes for CASSQGQGTFGNTIYF.

In this sample, this clone turned up once. This chain connects TRBV11-2 to TRBJ2-1, with TRBD2 matching 16 bases. CDR3 size: 16 residues. Looked up from germline, CDR1 is SGHAT and CDR2 is FQNNGV. Trimming at V came to 1 base and at J to 9 bases, leaving 3 bases not matched to a gene. The CDR3 loop reads CASSLAGLAGGVEQFF. The CDR3 DNA reads TGTGCCAGCAGCTTAGCGGGACTAGCGGGAGGGGTTGAGCAGTTCTTC.

This clone is a singleton in its sample. This chain joins TRBV5-1 and TRBJ2-1; 10 positions agree with TRBD1. The trim removed 0 bases at V and 8 bases at J, leaving 8 bases unmatched. This CDR3 spans 16 amino acids. The germline V gene encodes CDR1 SGHRS and CDR2 YFSETQ. CDR3: CASSLEGQGWADEQFF. In DNA, the CDR3 is TGCGCCAGCAGCTTGGAGGGACAGGGGTGGGCGGATGAGCAGTTCTTC. The full variable domain, completed using reference TRBV5-1 and TRBJ2-1, is KAGVTQTPRYLIKTRGQQVTLSCSPISGHRSVSWYQQTPGQGLQFLFEYFSETQRNKGNFPGRFSGRQFSNSRSEMNVSTLELGDSALYLCASSLEGQGWADEQFFGPGTRLTVL.

This clone turned up a few times. The rearrangement joins TRBV9 to TRBJ2-1, with D hard to call. CDR3 length equals 14 residues. Germline values: CDR1 SGDLS, CDR2 YYNGEE. V dropped 5 bases and J dropped 5 bases, with 14 bases sitting between them. CDR3 coding DNA: TGTGCCAGCAGTCGGTATCCGAAAGACAATGAGCAGTTCTTC. It yields the protein CASSRYPKDNEQFF.

This chain links TRBV5-1 with TRBJ2-3, with D perhaps TRBD1 (6 bases). Germline-derived CDR1 and CDR2 are SGHRS and YFSETQ. The V end lost 3 bases, the J end lost 2 bases, and 13 bases lay between the germline ends. The CDR3 runs 15 residues. This CDR3 is CASSSQGQPTDTQYF. CDR3 in DNA: TGCGCCAGCAGCTCTCAAGGACAGCCCACAGATACGCAGTATTTT.

This chain links TRBV11-3 with TRBJ1-2; D not certain. Germline V gene lookup returns CDR1 SGHNT and CDR2 YENEEA. The CDR3 is made up of 14 amino acids. Trimming stripped 1 base from V and 8 bases from J, with 14 bases between. CDR3 amino acids: CASSLVGQILGYTF. DNA for the CDR3: TGTGCCAGCAGCTTAGTTGGGCAGATCCTAGGCTACACCTTC.

This sequence joins TRBV3-1 (or the pseudogene TRBV3-2) and TRBJ1-4; tentative D call: TRBD1 (6 bases). The CDR3 consists of 14 residues. The V end was cut by 2 bases, the J end by 8 bases, with 12 bases between. Germline-derived CDR1 and CDR2 are LGHDT and YNNKEL (reference sequence). CDR3 in amino acids: CASSQNRGAEKLFF. The CDR3 DNA follows: TGTGCCAGCAGCCAAAATCGGGGGGCCGAAAAACTGTTTTTT.

The chain combines TRBV7-2 with TRBJ1-2; 11 bases line up with TRBD1. The CDR3 is 18 residues long. The trim removed 4 bases at V and 5 bases at J, leaving 15 bases unmatched. Germline V gives CDR1 SGHTA, CDR2 FQGNSA. The CDR3 protein is CASSSPSGDRGTPYGYTF. The CDR3 DNA reads as TGTGCCAGCAGCTCCCCGTCTGGGGACAGGGGGACCCCTTATGGCTACACCTTC.

This chain links TRBV24-1 with TRBJ2-2, with D possibly TRBD1 on 6 matching bases. Germline-derived CDR1 and CDR2 are KGHDR and SFDVKD. V lost 7 bases to trimming and J lost 0 bases, with 20 bases between them. This CDR3 is 18 amino acids long. The CDR3 reads CATSPGAYRESNTGELFF. The CDR3 bases are TGTGCCACCAGCCCCGGGGCCTACAGGGAGTCGAACACCGGGGAGCTGTTTTTT.

The chain is built from TRBV7-2 and TRBJ1-2; 8 bases fit TRBD1. The J segment lost 3 bases and the V segment lost 5 bases, leaving 2 bases of the junction unmatched. This CDR3 has 13 amino acids. Germline V CDR1 and CDR2: SGHTA, FQGNSA. As DNA, the CDR3 is TGTGCCAGCAGCCAGGGGGCTGACTATGGCTACACCTTC. This gives the protein CASSQGADYGYTF.

The chain is built from TRBV7-6 and TRBJ1-4, with a weak D call TRBD1 (5 bases). Trimming took 5 bases from V and 4 from J, leaving 14 bases between them. This CDR3 spans 15 amino acids. Germline CDR1 SGHVS, CDR2 FNYEAQ. The CDR3 loop is CASSVLGLGNEKLFF. In DNA, the CDR3 is TGTGCCAGCAGCGTCTTGGGACTGGGTAATGAAAAACTGTTTTTT.

The chain has TRBV6-5 and TRBJ2-7, with D possibly matching TRBD2 (6 bases). The CDR3 has 16 residues. Trimming left V 0 bases short and J 3 bases short, with 15 bases between. In germline, CDR1 is MNHEY, CDR2 SVGAGI. CDR3 bases: TGTGCCAGCAGTTACTCGCCTTCAGGACTAAACTACGAGCAGTACTTC. It specifies CASSYSPSGLNYEQYF.

This chain links TRBV27 with TRBJ1-4; 7 bases match TRBD1. Germline V gene sequence: CDR1 MNHEY, CDR2 SMNVEV (reference sequence). The V segment lost 6 bases and the J segment 5 bases; nucleotides outside the gene matches: 9. The CDR3 extends over 15 amino acids. Here the CDR3 reads CASRDSGTENEKLFF. Here the CDR3 DNA reads TGTGCCAGCAGGGACTCCGGGACAGAAAATGAAAAACTGTTTTTT.

The chain links TRBV18 to TRBJ1-3; D possibly corresponds to TRBD1 (6 bases). Trimming removed 5 bases at V and 0 bases at J, with 11 bases between. From germline, CDR1 is KGHSH and CDR2 LQKENI. The CDR3 contains 15 residues. CDR3 protein: CASSYDRSSGNTIYF. For the CDR3, the DNA is TGTGCCAGCTCATACGACAGGAGCTCTGGAAACACCATATATTTT.

The rearrangement joins TRBV4-1 to TRBJ1-2, with a weak D call TRBD1 (5 bases). The CDR3 has 16 amino acids. V dropped 0 bases and J dropped 0 bases, with 11 bases sitting between them. CDR1 and CDR2 (germline): MGHRA, YSYEKL. CDR3 in amino acids: CASSQDWGVSNYGYTF. CDR3 in DNA: TGCGCCAGCAGCCAAGATTGGGGGGTCTCTAACTATGGCTACACCTTC.

The chain joins TRBV5-4 to TRBJ1-2; D is unresolved. The CDR3 covers 15 residues. The V end lost 0 bases, the J end lost 1 base, and 10 bases lay between the germline ends. Per the germline V gene, CDR1 is SGHNT and CDR2 is YYREEE (reference sequence). The chain's CDR3 is CASSLESPDNYGYTF. The CDR3, as DNA: TGTGCCAGCAGCTTGGAGTCACCAGATAACTATGGCTACACCTTC.

The chain links TRBV28 to TRBJ1-6; the match to TRBD1 covers 9 bases. The CDR3 consists of 15 residues. Germline V gene sequence: CDR1 MDHEN, CDR2 SYDVKM. J lost 10 bases, V lost 1 base, and 5 bases had no gene match. For the CDR3, the DNA is TGTGCCAGCAGTTTATCCGGGACAGGGACATCACCCCTCCACTTT. This codes for CASSLSGTGTSPLHF.